One sample yielded the 22 T cell receptor beta chains listed below, sequenced in a study of blood T cell repertoires in COVID-19. Produced via immunoSEQ multiplex PCR; TCRdb's table is partial and in-frame only. This sample has a few hundred thousand clones; roughly 85% occur once, and the top ten carry less than 3%. Sequencing used peripheral blood. Source of these receptors: a woman in her 30s with active or convalescent COVID-19.

The chain is built from TRBV19 and TRBJ2-2; D is possibly TRBD1 (7 bases). V shed 5 bases and J shed 6 bases, with 16 bases lying between them. The CDR3 length is 15 residues. Germline CDR1 is LNHDA and CDR2 is SQIVND (reference sequence). CDR3 amino acids: CASSLPGGSSGELFF. The DNA of the CDR3 is TGTGCCAGTAGTTTGCCAGGGGGGTCGTCCGGGGAGCTGTTTTTT.

The gene calls are TRBV6-5 and TRBJ1-6; 8 nucleotides match TRBD1. CDR3 length: 15 amino acids. Germline CDR1 is MNHEY and CDR2 is SVGAGI. V trimming: 7 bases; J trimming: 5 bases; junction bases outside the gene matches: 7. In DNA form, the CDR3 reads TGTGCCAGCAAGGCAGGGGGCGATAATAATTCACCCCTCCACTTT. Translated, it gives CASKAGGDNNSPLHF.

V and J are TRBV14 and TRBJ1-1, with D perhaps matching TRBD1 (6 bases). V lost 4 bases and J 4 bases, leaving 16 bases between the germline ends. The CDR3 consists of 15 residues. Per germline, CDR1 SGHDN and CDR2 FVKESK. Here the CDR3 DNA reads TGTGCCAGCAGCCCCAACCGGGGGGCGACCACTGAAGCTTTCTTT. Amino acids: CASSPNRGATTEAFF.

This clone has a single count. The chain joins TRBV19 to TRBJ1-1; a weak D match, TRBD1 (5 bases). Germline V gives CDR1 LNHDA, CDR2 SQIVND (reference sequence). V was pared by 0 bases and J by 1 base, with 6 bases between. The CDR3 spans 14 residues. The CDR3 nucleotides read TGTGCCAGTAGTATAGATGGACAGAACACTGAAGCTTTCTTT. This codes for CASSIDGQNTEAFF.

The V gene is TRBV12-3 or TRBV12-4, the J gene TRBJ2-1, with TRBD1 matching over 10 bases. The V gene end was trimmed by 3 bases and the J gene end by 15 bases; junction bases not matched to a gene: 5. The CDR3 length is 12 residues. The chain's CDR3 is CASSFPGQGPFF. The CDR3 nucleotides are TGTGCCAGCAGTTTTCCGGGACAGGGGCCGTTCTTC.

The rearrangement uses TRBV5-1 and TRBJ1-1, with TRBD1 matching 7 bases. CDR1 and CDR2 (germline): SGHRS, YFSETQ. This CDR3 comprises 17 residues. J gave up 3 bases and V 1 base, and 12 bases lay outside the gene matches. The CDR3 spells CASSLFGRGKRDTEAFF. In nucleotides, the CDR3 is TGCGCCAGCAGCTTGTTTGGCAGGGGGAAAAGGGACACTGAAGCTTTCTTT.

The CDR3 loop reads CSVIWTDSGNTIYF. The CDR3, as DNA: TGCAGCGTTATTTGGACAGACTCTGGAAACACCATATATTTT. The J gene is TRBJ1-3, the V gene TRBV29-1, with D perhaps TRBD1 (6 bases). The CDR3 totals 14 residues. Germline CDR1 and CDR2: SQVTM and ANQGSEA. V lost 5 bases and J lost 0, with 11 bases in between.

This rearrangement joins TRBV19 to TRBJ2-7; D gene unclear. Trimming cost V 3 bases and J 2 bases, with 14 bases left between them. The CDR3 has 15 residues. Germline CDR1 is LNHDA and CDR2 is SQIVND (reference sequence). CDR3 sequence (DNA): TGTGCCAGTAGTATGTCGTTGGCAGGAACCTACGAGCAGTACTTC. This translates into CASSMSLAGTYEQYF. Based on the CDR3 plus reference TRBV19 and TRBJ2-7, the full variable domain is DGGITQSPKYLFRKEGQNVTLSCEQNLNHDAMYWYRQDPGQGLRLIYYSQIVNDFQKGDIAEGYSVSREKKESFPLTVTSAQKNPTAFYLCASSMSLAGTYEQYFGPGTRLTVT.

This sequence joins TRBV9 and TRBJ2-7, with 8 bases aligning to TRBD2. V was pared by 2 bases and J by 1 base, with 5 bases of the junction left unmatched. This CDR3 is 15 amino acids long. Germline V CDR1 and CDR2: SGDLS, YYNGEE. Here the CDR3 DNA reads TGTGCCAGCAGCGTGAGTAGCGGGATTTCCTACGAGCAGTACTTC. Its protein is CASSVSSGISYEQYF.

The genes are TRBV5-1 and TRBJ2-3; 10 bases are shared with TRBD2. Looked up from germline, CDR1 is SGHRS and CDR2 is YFSETQ. The junction had 6 bases not matched to a gene; V was cut back by 3 bases and J by 2 bases. The CDR3 sequence is 16 residues long. CDR3 sequence reads: CASSSLAGANTDTQYF. For the CDR3, the DNA is TGCGCCAGCAGCTCTCTAGCGGGGGCCAACACAGATACGCAGTATTTT.

V gene TRBV24-1 combines with J gene TRBJ2-5; D perhaps matches TRBD1 (6 bases). Germline lookup yields CDR1 KGHDR and CDR2 SFDVKD. The V end lost 6 bases, the J end lost 5 bases, and 12 bases lay between the germline ends. CDR3 length: 13 amino acids. The CDR3 coding sequence is TGTGCCACCAGTCCTGGGGGCCTCGAGACCCAGTACTTC. It is translated as CATSPGGLETQYF.

The chain recombines TRBV29-1 with TRBJ1-1, with 8 bases lining up with TRBD1. The CDR3 has 16 residues. Germline CDR1 and CDR2: SQVTM and ANQGSEA. The V gene end was trimmed by 7 bases and the J gene end by 2 bases; junction bases not matched to a gene: 15. CDR3 in DNA: TGCAGCGCTCCGACCCCGACAGGGGCTACTAACACTGAAGCTTTCTTT. Translating gives CSAPTPTGATNTEAFF.

The J gene is TRBJ2-7, the V gene TRBV9; 7 nucleotides align to TRBD2. V lost 1 base to trimming and J lost 3 bases; unmatched junction nucleotides: 22. Germline-derived CDR1 and CDR2 are SGDLS and YYNGEE. CDR3 length: 20 amino acids. The CDR3 sequence: CASSVLPGPLGGAIYYEQYF. CDR3 nucleotide sequence: TGTGCCAGCAGCGTACTCCCGGGGCCCTTGGGAGGGGCGATATACTACGAGCAGTACTTC. The entire variable domain, with the rest obtained from reference TRBV9 and TRBJ2-7, is as follows: DSGVTQTPKHLITATGQRVTLRCSPRSGDLSVYWYQQSLDQGLQFLIQYYNGEERAKGNILERFSAQQFPDLHSELNLSSLELGDSALYFCASSVLPGPLGGAIYYEQYFGPGTRLTVT.

The chain has TRBV18 and TRBJ2-7; D uncertain. Germline V gives CDR1 KGHSH, CDR2 LQKENI. The ends were cut back, 4 bases at V and 0 bases at J, with 13 bases in the middle. The CDR3 consists of 15 residues. In nucleotides, the CDR3 is TGTGCCAGCTCACTTTCCCCGACATCCTCCTACGAGCAGTACTTC. As protein: CASSLSPTSSYEQYF.

This chain links TRBV27 with TRBJ1-2, with TRBD1 matching over 9 bases. Germline trimming cut 5 bases from V and 2 bases from J; bases unmatched to any gene: 9. This CDR3 is built from 16 residues. Per germline, CDR1 MNHEY and CDR2 SMNVEV (reference sequence). The CDR3 reads CASSLYRTGVNYGYTF. Here the CDR3 DNA reads TGTGCCAGCAGTCTATACCGGACAGGGGTAAACTATGGCTACACCTTC.

This chain uses TRBV29-1 with TRBJ2-3; 9 positions match TRBD2. There are 14 residues in the CDR3. In germline, CDR1 is SQVTM, CDR2 ANQGSEA. V gave up 6 bases and J gave up 13 bases; unmatched junction bases: 17. The chain's CDR3 is CSVKKRGEAPRKYF. DNA for the CDR3: TGCAGCGTCAAGAAGCGGGGGGAAGCGCCGAGGAAGTATTTT.

The chain is built from TRBV20-1 and TRBJ2-7, with D possibly TRBD1 on 6 matching bases. Germline V lookup: CDR1 DFQATT, CDR2 SNEGSKA (reference sequence). Deletions cut 3 bases from V and 6 bases from J, with 12 bases between. CDR3 size: 12 residues. This chain's CDR3 is CSASRQEVEQYF. CDR3 DNA: TGCAGTGCTAGTCGACAGGAGGTCGAGCAGTACTTC.

This clone was observed a few times. This rearrangement joins TRBV29-1 to TRBJ1-6; no firm D call. This CDR3 has 13 residues. The V end was cut by 4 bases, the J end by 8 bases, with 12 bases between. Germline V gene lookup returns CDR1 SQVTM and CDR2 ANQGSEA. CDR3 loop: CSVAAARDSPLHF. CDR3 nucleotide sequence: TGCAGCGTTGCGGCGGCGAGAGATTCACCCCTCCACTTT.

The chain couples TRBV5-4 to TRBJ1-1, with 11 positions matching TRBD1. The CDR3 is made up of 17 amino acids. V was clipped by 4 bases and J by 0 bases; unmatched bases: 8. Germline assignment: CDR1 SGHNT and CDR2 YYREEE (reference sequence). CDR3 protein: CASSPGTGGPMNTEAFF. The CDR3 DNA reads as TGTGCCAGCAGCCCGGGGACAGGGGGTCCCATGAACACTGAAGCTTTCTTT.

The rearrangement uses TRBV24-1 and TRBJ2-5; maybe TRBD1 (8 bases). The ends were cut back, 4 bases at V and 4 bases at J, with 15 bases in the middle. The CDR3 totals 15 residues. CDR1 KGHDR and CDR2 SFDVKD come from the germline V gene. The CDR3 here is CATSDPTGEGETQYF. The DNA for the CDR3 is TGTGCCACCAGTGACCCGACAGGGGAGGGAGAGACCCAGTACTTC.

This clone turned up a few times. This chain links TRBV6-2 or TRBV6-3 with TRBJ2-5; tentatively, D is TRBD1 (5 bases). The CDR3 length is 15 residues. V was shortened by 2 bases and J by 0 bases, with 10 bases between the two germline ends. Looked up from germline, CDR1 is MNHEY and CDR2 is SVGEGT. CDR3 sequence (DNA): TGTGCCAGCAGTTACAGCAGGACAAACCAAGAGACCCAGTACTTC. Protein product: CASSYSRTNQETQYF.

This rearrangement joins TRBV27 to TRBJ2-1; D is unresolved. Germline CDR1 and CDR2: MNHEY and SMNVEV (reference sequence). The length of the CDR3 is 13 residues. V lost 4 bases, J lost 9 bases, and 13 bases lay in between. CDR3 amino acids: CASSSRVLGEQFF. In nucleotides, the CDR3 is TGTGCCAGCAGTTCACGGGTTCTTGGTGAGCAGTTCTTC.